Presented here are 31 T cell receptor beta chains from one specimen sequenced in a study of blood T cell repertoires in COVID-19. TCRdb's table, derived via immunoSEQ multiplex PCR, lists solely in-frame clones and lacks some. This sample has about 66,000 clones, with 85% to 90% found just once. Material: peripheral blood. These receptor sequences come from a man aged 50-60 years with active COVID-19.

The chain uses TRBV10-2 and TRBJ2-3, with 8 positions matching TRBD2. The CDR3 totals 17 residues. Trimming cost V 5 bases and J 3 bases; bases outside gene matches: 13. Germline V CDR1 and CDR2: WSHSY, SAAADI. As DNA, the CDR3 is TGCGCCAGCAGTCCACCCTTCGGGAGGGTGGGGACAGATACGCAGTATTTT. It encodes CASSPPFGRVGTDTQYF.

The chain carries TRBV7-3 and TRBJ2-2, with 13 nucleotides matching TRBD2. J lost 2 bases, V lost 4 bases, and 4 bases had no gene match. This CDR3 has 17 residues. From germline, CDR1 is SGHTA and CDR2 FQGTGA. The CDR3 DNA is TGTGCCAGCAGCTCAGGGACTAGCGGGGCTAACACCGGGGAGCTGTTTTTT. It is translated as CASSSGTSGANTGELFF.

This chain uses TRBV5-6 with TRBJ2-5, with 10 nucleotides matching TRBD2. V lost 3 bases and J lost 3; bases outside the gene matches: 8. Germline V lookup: CDR1 SGHDT, CDR2 YYEEEE. This CDR3 spans 16 amino acids. The CDR3 protein is CASSWKASGSKETQYF. The CDR3 nucleotides are TGTGCCAGCAGCTGGAAGGCTAGCGGGAGCAAAGAGACCCAGTACTTC.

The chain carries TRBV5-1 and TRBJ1-5; 8 nucleotides align to TRBD1. Trimming took 7 bases from V and 1 from J; bases not matched to a gene: 10. Germline V gene data show CDR1 as SGHRS and CDR2 as YFSETQ. The CDR3 consists of 16 residues. The CDR3 nucleotides read TGCGCCAGCTCACCTGGAGACAGGGGCAGCAATCAGCCCCAGCATTTT. It translates to CASSPGDRGSNQPQHF.

The V call is TRBV29-1, the J call TRBJ2-7; tentatively, D is TRBD2 (5 bases). Germline CDR1 SQVTM, CDR2 ANQGSEA. The CDR3 contains 15 residues. V was shortened by 7 bases and J by 6 bases, with 25 bases between the two germline ends. The CDR3 sequence: CSASRGAAAPFEQYF. DNA for the CDR3: TGCAGCGCGTCACGGGGAGCGGCGGCCCCGTTCGAGCAGTACTTC.

The J gene is TRBJ1-6, the V gene TRBV28; D remains ambiguous. The length of the CDR3 is 12 residues. Per germline, CDR1 MDHEN and CDR2 SYDVKM. Trimming took off 3 bases at V and 7 bases at J, with 4 bases between the two ends. CDR3 DNA sequence: TGTGCCAGCAGTTTGTTAAATTCACCCCTCCACTTT. It translates to CASSLLNSPLHF. The full variable domain, completed using reference TRBV28 and TRBJ1-6, is DVKVTQSSRYLVKRTGEKVFLECVQDMDHENMFWYRQDPGLGLRLIYFSYDVKMKEKGDIPEGYSVSREKKERFSLILESASTNQTSMYLCASSLLNSPLHFGNGTRLTVT.

The rearrangement joins TRBV5-4 to TRBJ1-2, with 9 bases identical to TRBD1. This CDR3 comprises 13 residues. V lost 4 bases and J lost 7; bases outside the gene matches: 5. CDR1 and CDR2 from the germline V gene are SGHNT and YYREEE (reference sequence). CDR3 loop: CASSRTGVGGYTF. The CDR3 nucleotides read TGTGCCAGCAGCCGGACAGGGGTTGGTGGCTACACCTTC.

The rearrangement links TRBV19 to TRBJ1-4, with TRBD1 matching over 9 bases. Trimming at V came to 5 bases and at J to 8 bases, leaving 12 bases not matched to a gene. In germline, CDR1 is LNHDA, CDR2 SQIVND (reference sequence). The CDR3 runs to 16 residues. The CDR3 sequence is CASSALPGQGREKLFF. For the CDR3, the DNA is TGTGCCAGTAGTGCCTTACCGGGACAGGGACGAGAAAAACTGTTTTTT.

V gene TRBV7-2 combines with J gene TRBJ2-1; D uncertain. Deletions cut 2 bases from V and 8 bases from J, with 10 bases between. CDR3 length equals 13 residues. The V gene's germline CDR1 is SGHTA and CDR2 FQGNSA. CDR3 nucleotide sequence: TGTGCCAGCAGCTTACGGGTCTCCGATGAGCAGTTCTTC. This sequence encodes CASSLRVSDEQFF. Full variable domain (missing parts from reference TRBV7-2 and TRBJ2-1): GAGVSQSPSNKVTEKGKDVELRCDPISGHTALYWYRQSLGQGLEFLIYFQGNSAPDKSGLPSDRFSAERTGGSVSTLTIQRTQQEDSAVYLCASSLRVSDEQFFGPGTRLTVL.

V gene TRBV5-1 combines with J gene TRBJ2-3, with TRBD2 identical over 11 bases. Trimming took 10 bases from V and 0 from J; bases not matched to a gene: 4. The CDR3 has 14 amino acids. Germline values: CDR1 SGHRS, CDR2 YFSETQ. CDR3 residues: CASGTSGSTDTQYF. CDR3 DNA: TGCGCCTCCGGGACTAGCGGAAGCACAGATACGCAGTATTTT.

The chain has TRBV11-2 and TRBJ2-3, with a weak D call TRBD2 (7 bases). This CDR3 contains 15 residues. Trimming took off 2 bases at V and 5 bases at J, with 14 bases between the two ends. CDR1 and CDR2 (germline): SGHAT, FQNNGV. Here the CDR3 reads CASSLLQGGLDTQYF. The CDR3 nucleotides are TGTGCCAGCAGCTTACTACAGGGAGGGCTAGATACGCAGTATTTT.

This chain links TRBV7-3 with TRBJ2-1, with D perhaps TRBD1 (5 bases). V lost 0 bases and J 8 bases, leaving 8 bases between the germline ends. The CDR3 is 13 amino acids. CDR1 is SGHTA and CDR2 is FQGTGA in the germline V gene. The CDR3 loop is CASSLTHRHEQFF. In nucleotides, the CDR3 is TGTGCCAGCAGCTTAACGCACAGGCATGAGCAGTTCTTC.

The V gene is TRBV10-2, the J gene TRBJ2-1, with D possibly TRBD2 on 6 matching bases. V lost 2 bases to trimming and J lost 0 bases, with 14 bases between them. Germline assignment: CDR1 WSHSY and CDR2 SAAADI. The CDR3 is made up of 17 amino acids. This CDR3 reads CASSEDRWDFSYNEQFF. CDR3 nucleotides: TGCGCCAGCAGTGAGGATAGATGGGACTTCTCCTACAATGAGCAGTTCTTC.

This chain connects TRBV7-2 to TRBJ2-2; 8 nucleotides match TRBD1. With 3 bases clipped from V and 3 bases from J, the junction kept 3 bases outside the gene matches. Germline V CDR1 and CDR2: SGHTA, FQGNSA. The CDR3 length is 15 residues. CDR3 in amino acids: CASSLRQGHTGELFF. The CDR3 coding sequence is TGTGCCAGCAGCTTGCGACAGGGGCACACCGGGGAGCTGTTTTTT.

CDR3 amino acids: CASSTLGGLEKLFF. For the CDR3, the DNA is TGTGCCAGTAGTACGCTTGGGGGCTTAGAAAAACTGTTTTTT. The chain employs TRBV19 and TRBJ1-4; possibly TRBD1 for D (6 bases). The germline V gene has CDR1 LNHDA and CDR2 SQIVND (reference sequence). The length of the CDR3 is 14 residues. The germline V and J ends were trimmed by 4 bases and 8 bases, with 14 bases remaining between them.

This clone was observed a few times. The chain joins TRBV2 to TRBJ2-6; D is possibly TRBD2 (6 bases). The ends were cut back, 6 bases at V and 0 bases at J, with 9 bases in the middle. This CDR3 region has 15 residues. Germline values: CDR1 SNHLY, CDR2 FYNNEI. This CDR3 reads CASRVGGSGANVLTF. The DNA for the CDR3 is TGTGCCAGCAGAGTGGGGGGCTCTGGGGCCAACGTCCTGACTTTC.

This clone was found once. V usage is TRBV18 and J usage is TRBJ1-4; TRBD1 matches at 9 bases. Germline loops: CDR1 KGHSH, CDR2 LQKENI. V dropped 4 bases and J dropped 4; count of bases not matched to a gene: 4. CDR3 length: 15 amino acids. In DNA, the CDR3 is TGTGCCAGCTCACTTGGGACAGGGCATAATGAAAAACTGTTTTTT. Translation gives CASSLGTGHNEKLFF.

This clone was recorded only once. This chain connects TRBV9 to TRBJ2-2; perhaps TRBD1 as D (5 bases). CDR1 is SGDLS and CDR2 is YYNGEE in the germline V gene. V was pared by 0 bases and J by 1 base, with 7 bases between. This CDR3 has 15 residues. The chain's CDR3 is CASSVGTLNTGELFF. The CDR3 bases are TGTGCCAGCAGCGTAGGGACACTGAACACCGGGGAGCTGTTTTTT.

This chain uses TRBV11-2 with TRBJ1-3; 8 bases line up with TRBD1. Germline values: CDR1 SGHAT, CDR2 FQNNGV. This CDR3 is 15 amino acids long. V gave up 0 bases and J gave up 4 bases; unmatched junction bases: 2. CDR3 nucleotides: TGTGCCAGCAGCTTAGACCGGGACAGGGGAAACACCATATATTTT. Protein product: CASSLDRDRGNTIYF. Drawing the rest from reference TRBV11-2 and TRBJ1-3, the complete variable domain is EAGVAQSPRYKIIEKRQSVAFWCNPISGHATLYWYQQILGQGPKLLIQFQNNGVVDDSQLPKDRFSAERLKGVDSTLKIQPAKLEDSAVYLCASSLDRDRGNTIYFGEGSWLTVV.

This clone occurred a few times. This chain joins TRBV7-8 and TRBJ1-4, with D perhaps TRBD1 (6 bases). In germline, CDR1 is SGHVS, CDR2 FQNEAQ. This CDR3 is 17 amino acids long. Trimming left V 1 base short and J 8 bases short, with 20 bases between. Here the CDR3 reads CASSLDGPQGRGEKLFF. DNA of the CDR3: TGTGCCAGCAGCTTAGACGGTCCTCAGGGGCGGGGGGAAAAACTGTTTTTT.

V usage is TRBV6-2 or TRBV6-3 and J usage is TRBJ1-4, with D tentatively TRBD1 (6 bases). The V gene lost 2 bases and the J gene lost 1 base, with 8 bases spanning the gap. The CDR3 contains 15 residues. The germline V gene encodes CDR1 MNHEY and CDR2 SVGEGT. This chain's CDR3 is CASSYTRGTNEKLFF. The CDR3 DNA sequence: TGTGCCAGCAGTTACACCAGGGGAACTAATGAAAAACTGTTTTTT.

The chain carries TRBV27 and TRBJ2-3, with 8 bases identical to TRBD1. Trimming cost V 5 bases and J 0 bases; bases outside gene matches: 4. The germline V gene has CDR1 MNHEY and CDR2 SMNVEV (reference sequence). The CDR3 extends over 15 amino acids. This chain's CDR3 is CASSARTGSTDTQYF. The CDR3, as DNA: TGTGCCAGCAGTGCGAGGACAGGGAGCACAGATACGCAGTATTTT.

V is TRBV18 and J is TRBJ2-1; 10 nucleotides match TRBD2. Germline trimming cut 6 bases from V and 3 bases from J; bases unmatched to any gene: 14. The CDR3 consists of 18 residues. Germline V CDR1 and CDR2: KGHSH, LQKENI. The CDR3 region has the DNA TGTGCCAGCTCCCTACTGACCCCCACTAGCGGGGACTACAATGAGCAGTTCTTC. It translates to CASSLLTPTSGDYNEQFF.

The chain has TRBV28 and TRBJ1-5, with 8 bases fitting TRBD1. Germline V gives CDR1 MDHEN, CDR2 SYDVKM. Unmatched junction bases numbered 8, after V lost 8 bases and J lost 2 bases. CDR3 length: 15 amino acids. The CDR3 sequence is CASSGGGGGNQPQHF. The DNA for the CDR3 is TGTGCCAGCTCAGGGGGCGGGGGTGGCAATCAGCCCCAGCATTTT.

On this clone: Within the sample, other DNA sequences also encode this same CDR3. The chain recombines TRBV9 with TRBJ2-6; the D gene is possibly TRBD2 (6 bases). This CDR3 region has 15 residues. Trimming took 0 bases from V and 2 from J, leaving 6 bases between them. The germline gives CDR1 SGDLS, CDR2 YYNGEE. CDR3 protein: CASSVGGTGANVLTF. CDR3 bases: TGTGCCAGCAGCGTAGGCGGGACTGGGGCCAACGTCCTGACTTTC.

The table lists this clone with a few counts. V gene TRBV18 combines with J gene TRBJ1-1; TRBD1 matches at 7 bases. V trimming: 5 bases; J trimming: 4 bases; junction bases outside the gene matches: 4. Germline V gene data show CDR1 as KGHSH and CDR2 as LQKENI. This CDR3 has 13 amino acids. CDR3: CASSTTGTTEAFF. The CDR3 DNA reads as TGTGCCAGCTCAACGACAGGGACCACTGAAGCTTTCTTT.

The chain employs TRBV7-6 and TRBJ2-1; D perhaps matches TRBD2 (7 bases). The CDR3 covers 18 residues. The germline V and J ends were trimmed by 1 base and 7 bases, with 23 bases remaining between them. Germline loops: CDR1 SGHVS, CDR2 FNYEAQ. Here the CDR3 reads CASSLVSQGGGRVNEQFF. The CDR3 DNA reads as TGTGCCAGCAGCTTAGTCTCACAGGGAGGGGGGCGAGTGAATGAGCAGTTCTTC.

V usage is TRBV7-9 and J usage is TRBJ1-1; 7 bases are a match to TRBD1. Germline V CDR1 and CDR2: SEHNR, FQNEAQ (reference sequence). Trimming cost V 4 bases and J 5 bases; bases outside gene matches: 10. This CDR3 is built from 15 residues. CDR3 DNA sequence: TGTGCCAGCAGCTCCCTCGGACAGGAGGATACTGAAGCTTTCTTT. It codes for CASSSLGQEDTEAFF.

The chain has TRBV7-9 and TRBJ2-1; maybe TRBD2 (5 bases). Germline-derived CDR1 and CDR2 are SEHNR and FQNEAQ (reference sequence). This CDR3 contains 10 residues. V shed 8 bases and J shed 10 bases, with 9 bases lying between them. Written as DNA, the CDR3 is TGTGCCAGCGGGGAGACCGAGCAGTTCTTC. It codes for CASGETEQFF. The complete variable domain, with remaining parts taken from reference TRBV7-9 and TRBJ2-1, reads DTGVSQNPRHKITKRGQNVTFRCDPISEHNRLYWYRQTLGQGPEFLTYFQNEAQLEKSRLLSDRFSAERPKGSFSTLEIQRTEQGDSAMYLCASGETEQFFGPGTRLTVL.

The J gene is TRBJ2-7, the V gene TRBV2; TRBD2 agrees at 10 bases. V lost 4 bases to trimming and J lost 5 bases; unmatched junction nucleotides: 5. The germline CDR1 and CDR2 sequences are SNHLY and FYNNEI. This CDR3 contains 14 residues. The CDR3 DNA is TGTGCCAGCAGTGTAACTAGCGGGGTCCACGAGCAGTACTTC. It specifies CASSVTSGVHEQYF.

This clone was recorded once. The chain has TRBV4-1 and TRBJ2-1; D is perhaps TRBD2 (7 bases). Trimming took off 0 bases at V and 9 bases at J, with 15 bases between the two ends. Germline lookup yields CDR1 MGHRA and CDR2 YSYEKL. The CDR3 is 15 residues long. The CDR3 spells CASSQEGGGGLEQFF. The CDR3, as DNA: TGCGCCAGCAGCCAAGAAGGGGGGGGAGGGCTTGAGCAGTTCTTC.